Listed here is a single TCR beta chain. This sample is part of a study of T cell changes during pregnancy in multiple sclerosis. Libraries were prepared by immunoSEQ multiplex PCR; TCRdb keeps only in-frame clonotypes and omits some of them. The sample consists of 80,000 to 100,000 clones, around 92% of them appearing once. This CDR3 region has 11 residues. Germline CDR1 reads LGHNA; CDR2 reads YNFKEQ. V dropped 5 bases and J dropped 10 bases, with 9 bases sitting between them. The rearrangement links TRBV4-2 to TRBJ2-4; possibly TRBD2 for D (6 bases). The starting material was peripheral blood, obtained after pregnancy. The source of this sequence is a female donor in good health, enrolled as a control in a pregnancy study. The CDR3 DNA follows: TGTGCCAGCAGCGGGGACTCAATTCAGTACTTC. It encodes CASSGDSIQYF.